This TCR beta chain originates from a study of Graves' ophthalmopathy and Graves' hyperthyroidism. Study summary: Blood was drawn at initial diagnosis, before any treatment.

Findings and limits, study-wide: A majority of expanded thyroid clonotypes exceeding 0.001 frequency were likewise present in blood.

CDR3 length: 15 residues. Per the germline V gene, CDR1 is SGDLS and CDR2 is YYNGEE. V dropped 3 bases and J dropped 5 bases, with 17 bases sitting between them. Orbital computed tomography and thyroid ultrasound, along with TRAb, serum thyroxine and clinical symptoms, underpinned diagnosis. Isolation of PBMCs was performed using over 9.5 ml of fresh peripheral blood. This clonotype showed up many times. Antigen: not known. Transcripts of RNA were the source for amplifying TCR beta CDR3 regions. The first round was an RT-PCR with HTBI primers, and the second round was a multiplex PCR. Each CDR3 protein gets one entry after TCRdb re-called the multiplex PCR reads with MiXCR. The sample consists of over 650,000 distinct CDR3 sequences, more than 40% of them appearing once.

The TCR sequence derives from an adult man with Graves' ophthalmopathy. The chain carries TRBV9 and TRBJ2-5; perhaps D is TRBD1 or TRBD2 (6 bases each). Sequenced material: peripheral blood. The CDR3 DNA is TGTGCCAGCAGCGGTAGTGGGGGGCTCCGGGAGACCCAGTACTTC. Amino acid sequence: CASSGSGGLRETQYF.